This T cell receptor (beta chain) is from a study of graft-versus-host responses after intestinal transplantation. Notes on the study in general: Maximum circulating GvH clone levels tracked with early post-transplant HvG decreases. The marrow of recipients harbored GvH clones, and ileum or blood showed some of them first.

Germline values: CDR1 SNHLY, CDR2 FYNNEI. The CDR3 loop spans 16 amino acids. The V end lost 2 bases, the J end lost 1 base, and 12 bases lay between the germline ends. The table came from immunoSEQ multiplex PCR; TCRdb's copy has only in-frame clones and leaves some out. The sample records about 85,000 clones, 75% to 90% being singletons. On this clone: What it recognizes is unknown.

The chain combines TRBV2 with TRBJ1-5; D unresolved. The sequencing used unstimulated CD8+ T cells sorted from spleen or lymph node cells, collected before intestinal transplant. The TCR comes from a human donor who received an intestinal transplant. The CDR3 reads CASSEWRAASNQPQHF. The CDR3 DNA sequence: TGTGCCAGCAGTGAATGGAGGGCGGCCAGCAATCAGCCCCAGCATTTT.